This T cell receptor beta chain was identified in a study of shared clonotypes between healthy human individuals. Study at large: Every donor yielded three CD4 naive, three CD4 memory, two CD8 naive and one CD8 memory plate.

Worth noting for this clone: Its antigen is unidentified.

V lost 2 bases to trimming and J lost 7 bases; unmatched junction nucleotides: 11. The CDR3 runs to 17 residues. Germline values: CDR1 SEHNR, CDR2 FQNEAQ (reference sequence). Findings and limits, study-wide: Clonotype sharing among donors was expected to depend on sequencing depth.

The deep-level immunoSEQ assay was used. Methods used by the authors: ImmunoSEQ supplied junction-only sequences lacking quality scores, so filtering was different. Here immunoSEQ multiplex PCR was the method, and the copy in TCRdb shows in-frame clones only, minus some. The V and J calls and clone size were taken over from that table, and D and trimming were inferred from the DNA. The table records about 2.4 million clones, roughly 93% of them present only once. The chain joins TRBV7-9 to TRBJ2-1; 10 positions agree with TRBD2. The clonotype comes from a young man in good health. Some clones in this sample may be carry-over from other donors' samples. Sequenced material: naive CD4+ T cells from PBMCs. The subset denotes: CD45RA+ positively selected. CDR3 sequence reads: CASSLFRLAGARNEQFF. In nucleotides, the CDR3 is TGTGCCAGCAGCTTATTCCGGCTAGCGGGAGCTAGGAATGAGCAGTTCTTC.